The following is a TCR beta chain sequence with its context. Methods used by the authors: Using reference gene primer amplification, nucleated cell counts were estimated. Sequencing was performed with immunoSEQ multiplex PCR; in TCRdb, only in-frame clones are kept and a portion is missing. The V and J calls and clone size come from that table; D and trimming were worked out from the DNA. Of 150,000 to 200,000 clones listed, around 80% are singletons. This sample is drawn from a study of blood T cell repertoires in COVID-19. The wider study: Acute-phase and convalescent COVID-19 samples originated in the United States, Italy and Spain. Nucleic acid was either cDNA or gDNA, and it came from T cells, B-cell-depleted T cells, or PBMCs.

Germline loops: CDR1 SGHRS, CDR2 YFSETQ. There are 15 residues in the CDR3. J was trimmed by 3 bases and V by 4 bases; bases with no gene match: 6. The sequencing sample was made of peripheral blood. The rearrangement links TRBV5-1 to TRBJ2-2, with TRBD1 identical over 7 bases. The sequence was obtained from a woman older than 75 with acute or convalescent COVID-19. The chain's CDR3 is CASSRGQAHTGELFF. The CDR3 DNA reads TGCGCCAGCAGCCGTGGACAGGCGCACACCGGGGAGCTGTTTTTT. Combining the CDR3 with reference TRBV5-1 and TRBJ2-2 gives the whole variable domain KAGVTQTPRYLIKTRGQQVTLSCSPISGHRSVSWYQQTPGQGLQFLFEYFSETQRNKGNFPGRFSGRQFSNSRSEMNVSTLELGDSALYLCASSRGQAHTGELFFGEGSRLTVL.